This TCR beta chain was recorded in a study of Graves' ophthalmopathy and Graves' hyperthyroidism. Exclusion covered patients with other autoimmune diseases or uncontrolled infections (as well as pregnancy or lactation). Reliance was placed on clinical symptoms, serum thyroxine, TRAb, thyroid ultrasound and orbital computed tomography for diagnosis. PBMCs were obtained from 9 to 10 ml of fresh peripheral blood. Germline V lookup: CDR1 ENHRY, CDR2 SYGVKD. CDR3 length equals 13 residues. RNA transcripts were the source from which TCR beta CDR3 regions were amplified. A first-round RT-PCR used HTBI primers, followed by a second-round multiplex PCR. TCRdb itself ran the multiplex PCR reads through MiXCR, one entry per CDR3 protein. Among 200,000 to 300,000 distinct CDR3 sequences listed, about 47% were seen once. As for this clonotype: At one end, the junction sequence differs from germline, possibly due to a read error.

Sequencing was carried out using peripheral blood. The rearrangement joins TRBV10-3 to TRBJ1-1, with a possible D match to TRBD1 (5 bases). This TCR came from an adult man with Graves' ophthalmopathy. As DNA, the CDR3 is TGTGCCAGCAGTTCAGGGCCCGCCACTGAAGCTTTCTTT. Translation: CASSSGPATEAFF.